This T cell receptor (beta chain) appears in the sequencing data of a study of cytomegalovirus exposure and HLA in healthy donors. Findings of the study overall: A later analysis by the authors found several of the most significant clusters apparently linked to common viral pathogens. Over 15,000 TCR beta sequences were associated with HLA alleles at 0.05 false discovery rate in a later analysis.

Looked up from germline, CDR1 is SEHNR and CDR2 is FQNEAQ (reference sequence). V lost 6 bases and J lost 4; bases outside the gene matches: 18. The CDR3 is 19 residues long. At sampling all donors were nominally healthy, likely with unrecorded immune exposures. Regarding this clone: Its antigen is not known.

This PCR relied on a set of 60 Vbeta primers and 13 Jbeta primers. Methods used by the authors: Unique TCR beta chains numbered approximately 80 million in a later analysis, with 10 million to 14 million shared. Profiling relied on immunoSEQ multiplex PCR, and the TCRdb table lists in-frame clones only, not all of them. V and J calls and clone size follow that table, whereas D and trimming were derived from the DNA. The data show around 76,000 clones, about 78% seen once. Sequencing was carried out using PBMCs. This receptor was taken from a man between 35 and 55 years old in good health and CMV-seronegative. The chain carries TRBV7-9 and TRBJ2-7; 13 positions match TRBD2. The CDR3 is CASRGSGTSGTQPQYEQYF. DNA of the CDR3: TGTGCCAGCAGAGGGTCCGGGACTAGCGGGACCCAACCCCAGTACGAGCAGTACTTC. The full variable domain, rest sourced from reference TRBV7-9 and TRBJ2-7, is DTGVSQNPRHKITKRGQNVTFRCDPISEHNRLYWYRQTLGQGPEFLTYFQNEAQLEKSRLLSDRFSAERPKGSFSTLEIQRTEQGDSAMYLCASRGSGTSGTQPQYEQYFGPGTRLTVT.